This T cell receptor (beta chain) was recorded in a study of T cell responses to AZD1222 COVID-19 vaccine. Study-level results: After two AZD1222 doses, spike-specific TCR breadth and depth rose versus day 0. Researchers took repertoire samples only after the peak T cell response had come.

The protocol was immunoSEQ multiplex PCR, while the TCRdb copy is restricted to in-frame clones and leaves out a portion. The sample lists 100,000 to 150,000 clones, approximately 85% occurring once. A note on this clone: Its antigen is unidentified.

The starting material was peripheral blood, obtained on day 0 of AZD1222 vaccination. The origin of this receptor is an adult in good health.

CDR3 sequence reads: CATSGGTGGSASSYEQYF. For the CDR3, the DNA is TGTGCCACCAGTGGCGGGACAGGGGGCAGCGCATCATCCTACGAGCAGTACTTC. The chain carries TRBV24-1 and TRBJ2-7, with TRBD1 matching over 12 bases. CDR1 is KGHDR, CDR2 SFDVKD, per germline. Losses at the gene ends were 5 bases for V and 1 base for J; bases not matched to a gene: 11. The CDR3 is 18 residues long.